This passage covers 24 T cell receptor beta chains from one sample sequenced in a study of blood T cells in healthy people across ages. With a J-beta primer mix and a sample-barcoded 5' primer, a second PCR ran roughly 6 to 11 cycles. From the 5' RACE reads, TCRdb called clonotypes with MiXCR, one entry per CDR3 protein. The data hold nearly 800,000 distinct CDR3 sequences, with just over 55% observed a single time. The source material was blood. Receptors were obtained from a man in his forties or fifties in good health.

In this sample, this clonotype turned up many times. The gene calls are TRBV30 and TRBJ2-6; D gene ambiguous. The CDR3 runs 13 residues. V dropped 0 bases and J dropped 3 bases, with 3 bases sitting between them. From germline, CDR1 is GTSNPN and CDR2 SVGIG (reference sequence). The DNA for the CDR3 is TGTGCCTGGAGTGTAGGTGGGGCCAACGTCCTGACTTTC. Its translation: CAWSVGGANVLTF.

This clonotype has just a few counts. The V gene is TRBV11-1, the J gene TRBJ2-6; 7 bases agree with TRBD1. CDR3 length: 22 residues. V shed 6 bases, J shed 0 bases, and the junction held 23 bases outside the gene matches. Germline lookup yields CDR1 SGHAT and CDR2 FQDESV (reference sequence). The CDR3 is CASSWTGGLKNSADSGANVLTF. The CDR3 nucleotides are TGTGCCAGCAGTTGGACAGGAGGTTTGAAGAATTCGGCGGACTCTGGGGCCAACGTCCTGACTTTC.

The chain employs TRBV9 and TRBJ1-2; a possible D gene is TRBD1 (5 bases). The CDR3 spans 13 residues. CDR1 is SGDLS, CDR2 YYNGEE, per germline. Trimming removed 4 bases at V and 8 bases at J, with 15 bases between. The CDR3 nucleotides read TGTGCCAGCAGCCCGGGACTTCAAGGGGGCTACACCTTC. It translates to CASSPGLQGGYTF.

The V call is TRBV10-2, the J call TRBJ2-2; no clear D gene. CDR1 and CDR2 from the germline V gene are WSHSY and SAAADI. V lost 8 bases and J lost 0, with 7 bases in between. The CDR3 has 13 amino acids. As DNA, the CDR3 is TGCGCCAGCGAAAAAGCGAACACCGGGGAGCTGTTTTTT. This sequence encodes CASEKANTGELFF.

CDR3 sequence reads: CSGWVSGGFQETQYF. The CDR3 coding sequence is TGCAGTGGGTGGGTTAGCGGGGGTTTCCAAGAGACCCAGTACTTC. The chain recombines TRBV20-1 with TRBJ2-5; 9 nucleotides align to TRBD2. The CDR3 covers 15 residues. J gave up 1 base and V 7 bases, and 10 bases lay outside the gene matches. The germline V gene encodes CDR1 DFQATT and CDR2 SNEGSKA (reference sequence).

The chain is built from TRBV6-5 and TRBJ2-6, with D possibly TRBD2 on 5 matching bases. This CDR3 has 15 amino acids. The germline V gene encodes CDR1 MNHEY and CDR2 SVGAGI. Trimming removed 2 bases from V and 5 bases from J, with 10 bases in between. In DNA form, the CDR3 reads TGTGCCAGCAGTTACGGAGGTTATAGGGCCAACGTCCTGACTTTC. Translation: CASSYGGYRANVLTF.

This chain uses TRBV20-1 with TRBJ2-5, with 9 nucleotides matching TRBD2. The trim removed 7 bases at V and 2 bases at J, leaving 11 bases unmatched. Germline CDR1 is DFQATT and CDR2 is SNEGSKA (reference sequence). The CDR3 sequence is 15 residues long. This CDR3 reads CSVPLAGGIQETQYF. The CDR3 DNA sequence: TGCAGTGTTCCCCTGGCGGGGGGGATTCAAGAGACCCAGTACTTC.

This rearrangement joins TRBV4-3 to TRBJ2-1; 11 bases map to TRBD2. The J call is doubtful: the DNA matches TRBJ2-7 better. This CDR3 spans 15 amino acids. Germline V gene lookup returns CDR1 LGHNA and CDR2 YSLEER. In nucleotides, the CDR3 is TGCGCCAGCAGCCCAGGACTAGCGGGTTACAATGAGCAGTACTTC. Protein: CASSPGLAGYNEQYF.

This chain connects TRBV7-2 to TRBJ2-3; D remains ambiguous. The germline V and J ends were trimmed by 4 bases and 6 bases, with 11 bases remaining between them. The germline V gene has CDR1 SGHTA and CDR2 FQGNSA. There are 13 residues in the CDR3. CDR3 in amino acids: CASSSSIRDTQYF. The CDR3 DNA follows: TGTGCCAGCAGCTCGTCCATCAGGGATACGCAGTATTTT. Drawing the rest from reference TRBV7-2 and TRBJ2-3, the complete variable domain is GAGVSQSPSNKVTEKGKDVELRCDPISGHTALYWYRQSLGQGLEFLIYFQGNSAPDKSGLPSDRFSAERTGGSVSTLTIQRTQQEDSAVYLCASSSSIRDTQYFGPGTRLTVL.

This rearrangement joins TRBV6-4 to TRBJ2-6, with 7 bases that match TRBD1. Germline V gene data show CDR1 as MRHNA and CDR2 as SNTAGT. Germline trimming cut 7 bases from V and 0 bases from J; bases unmatched to any gene: 18. The CDR3 is 20 residues long. In DNA form, the CDR3 reads TGTGCCAGCACAGGACAGGTCCAATTCATCGTTGGCTCTGGGGCCAACGTCCTGACTTTC. This encodes CASTGQVQFIVGSGANVLTF.

V and J are TRBV6-2 or TRBV6-3 and TRBJ2-1; D is unclear. The CDR3 consists of 16 residues. The V end lost 0 bases, the J end lost 0 bases, and 9 bases lay between the germline ends. Germline V gene data show CDR1 as MNHEY and CDR2 as SVGEGT. CDR3 in amino acids: CASSYSRASSYNEQFF. DNA for the CDR3: TGTGCCAGCAGTTACTCGAGAGCTAGCTCCTACAATGAGCAGTTCTTC.

A few counts support this clonotype. V and J are TRBV7-9 and TRBJ2-7, with 10 bases aligning to TRBD1. Germline trimming cut 3 bases from V and 0 bases from J; bases unmatched to any gene: 2. CDR3 size: 15 residues. Germline V gene lookup returns CDR1 SEHNR and CDR2 FQNEAQ (reference sequence). The CDR3 here is CASSLGTGVSYEQYF. The CDR3, as DNA: TGTGCCAGCAGCTTGGGGACAGGGGTCTCCTACGAGCAGTACTTC.

The gene calls are TRBV4-2 and TRBJ2-7, with D tentatively TRBD1 or TRBD2 (5 bases each). There are 14 residues in the CDR3. V was pared by 1 base and J by 7 bases, with 14 bases between. Germline V gene data show CDR1 as LGHNA and CDR2 as YNFKEQ. The CDR3: CASSQGQADNEQYF. CDR3 bases: TGTGCCAGCAGCCAAGGGCAAGCGGACAATGAGCAGTACTTC.

The chain links TRBV28 to TRBJ2-1; 8 positions agree with TRBD2. Germline loops: CDR1 MDHEN, CDR2 SYDVKM. This CDR3 spans 17 amino acids. V dropped 3 bases and J dropped 0; count of bases not matched to a gene: 7. CDR3 in amino acids: CASSFVLAGFSYNEQFF. In nucleotides, the CDR3 is TGTGCCAGCAGTTTTGTTCTAGCGGGCTTCTCCTACAATGAGCAGTTCTTC.

The rearrangement joins TRBV5-1 to TRBJ2-3, with D possibly being TRBD2 (5 bases). Germline V gene data show CDR1 as SGHRS and CDR2 as YFSETQ. V lost 2 bases and J lost 5, with 12 bases in between. This CDR3 region has 14 residues. CDR3 in amino acids: CASSFTGFGDTQYF. In DNA, the CDR3 is TGCGCCAGCAGCTTTACGGGATTCGGAGATACGCAGTATTTT.

In nucleotides, the CDR3 is TGTGCCAGCAGCTTTGGAAGGGTTGGCAATCAGCCCCAGCATTTT. Its protein product is CASSFGRVGNQPQHF. The V call is TRBV5-6, the J call TRBJ1-5; D call uncertain. From germline, CDR1 is SGHDT and CDR2 YYEEEE. The V gene lost 2 bases and the J gene lost 2 bases, with 11 bases spanning the gap. The CDR3 has 15 amino acids.

The CDR3 sequence is CASSVIGDKDTQYF. The CDR3 DNA reads as TGTGCCAGCAGTGTGATAGGGGATAAGGATACGCAGTATTTT. This chain connects TRBV28 to TRBJ2-3, with a tentative D call TRBD1 (5 bases). The CDR3 is 14 amino acids. Looked up from germline, CDR1 is MDHEN and CDR2 is SYDVKM. Trimming removed 5 bases at V and 6 bases at J, with 15 bases between.

The chain has TRBV29-1 and TRBJ2-1, with 7 positions matching TRBD1. The CDR3 contains 16 residues. V trimming: 0 bases; J trimming: 4 bases; junction bases outside the gene matches: 9. CDR1 is SQVTM and CDR2 is ANQGSEA in the germline V gene. DNA for the CDR3: TGCAGCGTTGAAGACAACAGGGGATGGAGGTACAATGAGCAGTTCTTC. Residues: CSVEDNRGWRYNEQFF.

J is TRBJ2-3 and V is TRBV6-2 or TRBV6-3, with D tentatively TRBD2 (6 bases). The CDR3 extends over 18 amino acids. Trimming pared 8 bases from V and 0 bases from J, leaving 24 bases between. Germline V gene sequence: CDR1 MNHEY, CDR2 SVGEGT. CDR3 DNA sequence: TGTGCCAGCCCAAAACCCGATGCTCCCGGGACTAGCACAGATACGCAGTATTTT. Translating gives CASPKPDAPGTSTDTQYF.

V gene TRBV20-1 combines with J gene TRBJ2-1; TRBD1 might be the D (9 bases). CDR3 length: 17 residues. Trimming took off 5 bases at V and 3 bases at J, with 23 bases between the two ends. Germline V gene sequence: CDR1 DFQATT, CDR2 SNEGSKA (reference sequence). The CDR3 sequence: CSAGSGGTGRGYNEQFF. CDR3 sequence (DNA): TGCAGTGCTGGCTCGGGAGGGACAGGGAGGGGCTACAATGAGCAGTTCTTC.

This clonotype was detected a few times. This chain joins TRBV7-2 and TRBJ2-1; D is perhaps TRBD2 (5 bases). Germline CDR1 and CDR2: SGHTA and FQGNSA. This CDR3 region has 15 residues. V was clipped by 4 bases and J by 2 bases, with 12 bases between them. The CDR3 loop reads CASSSVLVAYNEQFF. The CDR3 DNA follows: TGTGCCAGCAGCTCCGTACTAGTCGCCTACAATGAGCAGTTCTTC.

The chain uses TRBV5-5 and TRBJ2-4, with 9 bases lining up with TRBD1. TRBJ2-5 explains the end of the DNA better; the J call may be wrong. This CDR3 spans 15 amino acids. Germline-derived CDR1 and CDR2 are SGHKS and YYEKEE (reference sequence). CDR3 DNA: TGTGCCAGCAGCTTCCGGGACAGGGACGGAGAGACCCAGTACTTC. It yields the protein CASSFRDRDGETQYF.

The gene calls are TRBV5-1 and TRBJ1-4; D is undetermined. The V end was cut by 1 base, the J end by 2 bases, with 12 bases between. Germline V gene sequence: CDR1 SGHRS, CDR2 YFSETQ. This CDR3 has 16 amino acids. The CDR3 nucleotides are TGCGCCAGCAGCTTGACGGATTCTAGGACTAATGAAAAACTGTTTTTT. Its protein is CASSLTDSRTNEKLFF.

The CDR3 sequence is CASSPGDSYYEQYV. The CDR3 DNA reads TGTGCCAGCAGTCCCGGGGACAGCTACTACGAGCAGTACGTC. The V call is TRBV6-5, the J call TRBJ2-7; 7 bases line up with TRBD1. Unmatched junction bases numbered 7, after V lost 5 bases and J lost 3 bases. From germline, CDR1 is MNHEY and CDR2 SVGAGI. The CDR3 runs to 14 residues.